The 10 T cell receptor beta chains presented below share a single source sample, sequenced in a study of cytomegalovirus exposure and HLA in healthy donors (dated by TCRdb to the late 2010s). Library preparation used the immunoSEQ multiplex PCR assay. A mixture of 60 forward primers for TCR Vbeta segments and 13 reverse primers for TCR Jbeta segments was used in the multiplex PCR. TCRdb's version of the immuneACCESS table is confined to in-frame rearrangements and falls short of the full clone set. An unresolved V gene accounts for under half of the shortfall where checked; the remainder is of unknown origin. The sample data list 90,000 to 150,000 clones, and roughly 8.6% of these were observed just once. The top ten clones comprise approximately 6% of the sample. The source material was PBMCs. All receptors derive from a woman in her thirties or forties in good health and CMV-seropositive.

This clone was seen only a few times. CDR3 in DNA: TGTGCCAGCAATTGGCGGGGGGCGAGGAATGAGCAGTTCTTC. Residues: CASNWRGARNEQFF. The chain has TRBV27 and TRBJ2-1, with TRBD2 matching over 8 bases. Germline values: CDR1 MNHEY, CDR2 SMNVEV (reference sequence). The CDR3 has 14 residues. Trimming cost V 7 bases and J 7 bases; bases outside gene matches: 9.

This chain links TRBV19 with TRBJ1-2; 8 nucleotides match TRBD1. With 4 bases clipped from V and 0 bases from J, the junction kept 4 bases outside the gene matches. Germline values: CDR1 LNHDA, CDR2 SQIVND (reference sequence). The CDR3 runs 15 residues. This CDR3 is CASSTDRAPNYGYTF. For the CDR3, the DNA is TGTGCCAGTAGTACGGACAGGGCGCCTAACTATGGCTACACCTTC.

This clone has only a few counts. The chain joins TRBV10-1 to TRBJ2-7, with 9 bases matching TRBD1. With 3 bases clipped from V and 1 base from J, the junction kept 7 bases outside the gene matches. The CDR3 runs to 16 residues. From germline, CDR1 is WNHNN and CDR2 SYGVQD (reference sequence). CDR3 bases: TGCGCCAGCAGTGAAACAGGGGGCGAGAGGTCCTACGAGCAGTACTTC. Amino acids: CASSETGGERSYEQYF.

This sequence joins TRBV2 and TRBJ1-5; no definite D call. The CDR3 covers 16 residues. V lost 5 bases, J lost 4 bases, and 18 bases lay in between. Germline CDR1 SNHLY, CDR2 FYNNEI. For the CDR3, the DNA is TGTGCCAGCAGTACCCAGACACCCCGTCAAAATCAGCCCCAGCATTTT. It codes for CASSTQTPRQNQPQHF. The complete variable domain, with remaining parts taken from reference TRBV2 and TRBJ1-5, reads EPEVTQTPSHQVTQMGQEVILRCVPISNHLYFYWYRQILGQKVEFLVSFYNNEISEKSEIFDDQFSVERPDGSNFTLKIRSTKLEDSAMYFCASSTQTPRQNQPQHFGDGTRLSIL.

This clone was picked up a small number of times. The V and J genes are TRBV7-8 and TRBJ2-1; 14 nucleotides agree with TRBD2. J lost 6 bases, V lost 6 bases, and 22 bases had no gene match. The CDR3 totals 21 residues. Germline CDR1 is SGHVS and CDR2 is FQNEAQ. The CDR3 is CASSRGLAGGLQRPGPNEQFF. The CDR3 DNA reads TGTGCCAGCAGTCGCGGACTAGCGGGGGGCCTTCAGCGGCCGGGGCCCAATGAGCAGTTCTTC.

This clone has just a few counts. The chain couples TRBV7-2 to TRBJ1-4; D is unclear. V was cut by 2 bases and J by 4 bases, with 8 bases left in between. The CDR3 loop spans 14 amino acids. Germline CDR1 and CDR2: SGHTA and FQGNSA. The DNA for the CDR3 is TGTGCCAGCAGCTTATCAGTGAATAATGAAAAACTGTTTTTT. Amino acids: CASSLSVNNEKLFF.

In this sample, this clone turned up a few times. V and J are TRBV30 and TRBJ1-3, with D unresolved. This CDR3 has 13 residues. Trimming left V 8 bases short and J 2 bases short, with 13 bases between. Germline V CDR1 and CDR2: GTSNPN, SVGIG (reference sequence). CDR3 amino acids: CASRRAPGNTIYF. CDR3 sequence (DNA): TGTGCCAGCCGGCGGGCCCCTGGAAACACCATATATTTT.

This clone was seen only a few times. The rearrangement links TRBV30 to TRBJ2-1, with D perhaps TRBD2 (5 bases). CDR3 size: 15 residues. V gave up 1 base and J gave up 2 bases, with 12 bases separating them. The V gene's germline CDR1 is GTSNPN and CDR2 SVGIG (reference sequence). CDR3 coding DNA: TGTGCCTGGAGTGATTACGGGATTACCTACAATGAGCAGTTCTTC. It codes for CAWSDYGITYNEQFF. The full variable domain, with the rest looked up from reference TRBV30 and TRBJ2-1, is SQTIHQWPATLVQPVGSPLSLECTVEGTSNPNLYWYRQAAGRGLQLLFYSVGIGQISSEVPQNLSASRPQDRQFILSSKKLLLSDSGFYLCAWSDYGITYNEQFFGPGTRLTVL.

This clone was seen a handful of times. The chain recombines TRBV6-1 with TRBJ2-7, with 9 positions matching TRBD1. From germline, CDR1 is MNHNS and CDR2 SASEGT. The CDR3 extends over 13 amino acids. With 8 bases clipped from V and 2 bases from J, the junction kept 4 bases outside the gene matches. CDR3 sequence reads: CASGTGITYEQYF. In nucleotides, the CDR3 is TGTGCCAGCGGGACAGGGATTACCTACGAGCAGTACTTC.

V is TRBV29-1 and J is TRBJ2-1; D might be TRBD2 (7 bases). The CDR3 has 13 residues. V shed 4 bases and J shed 9 bases, with 16 bases lying between them. Per germline, CDR1 SQVTM and CDR2 ANQGSEA. Here the CDR3 reads CSVGGGGLFEQFF. CDR3 DNA: TGCAGCGTTGGTGGGGGGGGGCTATTTGAGCAGTTCTTC.